Listed here is a single T cell receptor beta chain. What it recognizes is unknown. This record belongs to a study of shared clonotypes between healthy human individuals. Study results and limitations: An effect of sequencing depth on clonotype sharing among donors was expected.

From germline, CDR1 is MNHEY and CDR2 SMNVEV (reference sequence). Between the trimmed V and J ends, which lost 3 bases and 0 bases, there was a span of 6 bases. The CDR3 loop spans 14 amino acids. Positive CCR7 selection of CD45RO-negative cells yielded the naive CD8 cells, and terminally differentiated effector memory CD45RA+ cells were excluded. The donors were adults (healthy and HIV-negative) with no recent acute infections or vaccinations. Replicate PCRs run on sorted subsets employed 200 ng DNA, roughly 30,000 T cell genomes. The table came from immunoSEQ multiplex PCR; TCRdb's copy has only in-frame clones and leaves some out. The sample lists about 700,000 clones, 92% occurring once.

The sequence was obtained from a young man in good health. V is TRBV27 and J is TRBJ1-5; D uncertain. Sequencing was performed on naive CD8+ T cells sorted from blood. This chain's CDR3 is CASSFGASNQPQHF. CDR3 sequence (DNA): TGTGCCAGCAGTTTTGGCGCTAGCAATCAGCCCCAGCATTTT.